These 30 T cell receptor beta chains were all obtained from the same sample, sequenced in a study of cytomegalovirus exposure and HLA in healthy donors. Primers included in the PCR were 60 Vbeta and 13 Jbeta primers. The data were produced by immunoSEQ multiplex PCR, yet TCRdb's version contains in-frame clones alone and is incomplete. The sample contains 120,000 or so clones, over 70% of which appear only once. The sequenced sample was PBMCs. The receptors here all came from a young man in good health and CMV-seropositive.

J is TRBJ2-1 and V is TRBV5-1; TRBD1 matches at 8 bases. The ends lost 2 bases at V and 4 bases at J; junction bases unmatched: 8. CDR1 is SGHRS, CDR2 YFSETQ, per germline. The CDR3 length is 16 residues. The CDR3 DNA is TGCGCCAGCAGCTTCAGCAGGGGGCCCGGGTACAATGAGCAGTTCTTC. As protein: CASSFSRGPGYNEQFF. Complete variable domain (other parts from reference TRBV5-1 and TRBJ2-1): KAGVTQTPRYLIKTRGQQVTLSCSPISGHRSVSWYQQTPGQGLQFLFEYFSETQRNKGNFPGRFSGRQFSNSRSEMNVSTLELGDSALYLCASSFSRGPGYNEQFFGPGTRLTVL.

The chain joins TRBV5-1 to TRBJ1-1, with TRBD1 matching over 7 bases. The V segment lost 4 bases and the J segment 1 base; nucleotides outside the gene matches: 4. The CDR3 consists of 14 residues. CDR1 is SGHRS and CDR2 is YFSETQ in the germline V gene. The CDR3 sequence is CASSRGTENTEAFF. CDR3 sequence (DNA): TGCGCCAGCAGCCGCGGGACAGAGAACACTGAAGCTTTCTTT.

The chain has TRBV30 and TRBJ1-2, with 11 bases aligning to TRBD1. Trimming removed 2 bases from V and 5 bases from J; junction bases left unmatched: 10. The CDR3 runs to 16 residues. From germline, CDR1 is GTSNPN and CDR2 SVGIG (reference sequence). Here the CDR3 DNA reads TGTGCCTGGAGTTACGGGACAGGGGGTGACACATATGGCTACACCTTC. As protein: CAWSYGTGGDTYGYTF.

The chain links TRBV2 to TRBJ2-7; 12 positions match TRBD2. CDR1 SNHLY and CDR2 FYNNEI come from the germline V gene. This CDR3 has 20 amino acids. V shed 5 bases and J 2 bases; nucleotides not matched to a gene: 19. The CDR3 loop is CASSTTATSGGRPSAYEQYF. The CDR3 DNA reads TGTGCCAGCAGTACTACCGCGACTAGCGGGGGACGCCCAAGTGCCTACGAGCAGTACTTC.

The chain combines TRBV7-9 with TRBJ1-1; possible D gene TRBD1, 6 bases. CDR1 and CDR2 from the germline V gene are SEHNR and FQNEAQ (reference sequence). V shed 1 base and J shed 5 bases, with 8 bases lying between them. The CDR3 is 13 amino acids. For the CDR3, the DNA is TGTGCCAGCAGCTTAGGGCAGGGGACTGAAGCTTTCTTT. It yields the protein CASSLGQGTEAFF.

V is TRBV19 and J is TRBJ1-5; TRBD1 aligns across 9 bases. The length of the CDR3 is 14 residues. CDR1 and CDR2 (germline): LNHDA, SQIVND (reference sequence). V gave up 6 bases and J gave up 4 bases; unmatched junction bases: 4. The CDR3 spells CASRNRGLNQPQHF. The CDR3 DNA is TGTGCCAGTAGGAACAGGGGGCTTAATCAGCCCCAGCATTTT.

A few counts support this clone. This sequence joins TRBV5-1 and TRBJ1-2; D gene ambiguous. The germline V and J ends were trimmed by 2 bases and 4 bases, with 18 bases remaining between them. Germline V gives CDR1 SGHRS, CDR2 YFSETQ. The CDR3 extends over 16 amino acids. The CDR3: CASSFGSNPEGYGYTF. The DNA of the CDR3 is TGCGCCAGCAGCTTCGGTAGCAATCCGGAGGGCTATGGCTACACCTTC.

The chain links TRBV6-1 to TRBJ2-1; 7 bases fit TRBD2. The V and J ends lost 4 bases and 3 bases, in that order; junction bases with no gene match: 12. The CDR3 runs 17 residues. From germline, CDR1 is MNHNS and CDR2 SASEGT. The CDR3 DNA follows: TGTGCCAGCAGTGTTAACCTGGGAGGGAGTATCTACAATGAGCAGTTCTTC. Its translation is CASSVNLGGSIYNEQFF.

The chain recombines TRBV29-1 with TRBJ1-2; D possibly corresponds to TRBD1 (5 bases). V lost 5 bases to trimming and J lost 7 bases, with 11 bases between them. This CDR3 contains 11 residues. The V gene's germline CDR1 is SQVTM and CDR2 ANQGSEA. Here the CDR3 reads CSVPGISGYTF. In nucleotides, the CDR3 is TGCAGCGTTCCAGGGATCAGTGGCTACACCTTC.

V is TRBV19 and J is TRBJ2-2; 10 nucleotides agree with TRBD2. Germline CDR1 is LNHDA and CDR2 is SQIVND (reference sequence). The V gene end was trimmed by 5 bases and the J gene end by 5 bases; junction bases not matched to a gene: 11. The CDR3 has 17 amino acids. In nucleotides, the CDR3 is TGTGCCAGTAGTCTCCGGCTAGCGGGAGTGGATACCGGGGAGCTGTTTTTT. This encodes CASSLRLAGVDTGELFF.

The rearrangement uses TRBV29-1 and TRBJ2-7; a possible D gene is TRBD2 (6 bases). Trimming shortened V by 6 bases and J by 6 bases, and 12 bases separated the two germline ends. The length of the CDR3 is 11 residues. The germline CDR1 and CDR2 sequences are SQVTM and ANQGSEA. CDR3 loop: CSVGGGGEQYF. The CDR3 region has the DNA TGCAGCGTGGGGGGAGGAGGCGAGCAGTACTTC.

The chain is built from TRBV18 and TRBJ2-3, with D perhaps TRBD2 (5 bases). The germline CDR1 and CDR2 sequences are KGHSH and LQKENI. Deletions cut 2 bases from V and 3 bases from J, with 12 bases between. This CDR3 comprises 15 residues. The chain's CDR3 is CASSPERESTDTQYF. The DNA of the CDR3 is TGTGCCAGCTCACCAGAGAGGGAAAGTACAGATACGCAGTATTTT. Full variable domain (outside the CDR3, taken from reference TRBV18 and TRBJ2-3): NAGVMQNPRHLVRRRGQEARLRCSPMKGHSHVYWYRQLPEEGLKFMVYLQKENIIDESGMPKERFSAEFPKEGPSILRIQQVVRGDSAAYFCASSPERESTDTQYFGPGTRLTVL.

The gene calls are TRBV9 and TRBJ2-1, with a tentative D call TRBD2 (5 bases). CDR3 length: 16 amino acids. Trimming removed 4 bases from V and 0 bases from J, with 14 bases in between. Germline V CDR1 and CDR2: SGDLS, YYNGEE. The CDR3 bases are TGTGCCAGCAGCCCCCCGGGGTTGGGCTCCTACAATGAGCAGTTCTTC. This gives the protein CASSPPGLGSYNEQFF.

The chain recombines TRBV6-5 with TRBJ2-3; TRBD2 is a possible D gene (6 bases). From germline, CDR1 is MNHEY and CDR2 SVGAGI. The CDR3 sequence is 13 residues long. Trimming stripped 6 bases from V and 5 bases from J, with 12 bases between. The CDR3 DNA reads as TGTGCCAGCAGCCCCGGCGGGGTAGATACGCAGTATTTT. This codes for CASSPGGVDTQYF.

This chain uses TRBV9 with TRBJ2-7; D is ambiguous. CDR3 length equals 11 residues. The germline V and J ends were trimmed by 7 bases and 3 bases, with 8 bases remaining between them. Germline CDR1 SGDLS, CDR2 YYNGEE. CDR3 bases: TGTGCCAGCGGTTCGGGCTACGAGCAGTACTTC. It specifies CASGSGYEQYF.

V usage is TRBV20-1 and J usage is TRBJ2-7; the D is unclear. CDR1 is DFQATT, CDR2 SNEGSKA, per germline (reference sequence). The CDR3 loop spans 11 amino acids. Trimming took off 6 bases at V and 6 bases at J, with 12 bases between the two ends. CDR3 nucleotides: TGCAGTGCGAGACGTGGTAGCGAGCAGTACTTC. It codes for CSARRGSEQYF.

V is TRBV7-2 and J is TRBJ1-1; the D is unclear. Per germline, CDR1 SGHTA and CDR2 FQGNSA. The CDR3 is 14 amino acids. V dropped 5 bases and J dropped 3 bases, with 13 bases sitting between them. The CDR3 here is CASSLVTEDTEAFF. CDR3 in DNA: TGTGCCAGCAGCCTCGTTACTGAGGACACTGAAGCTTTCTTT.

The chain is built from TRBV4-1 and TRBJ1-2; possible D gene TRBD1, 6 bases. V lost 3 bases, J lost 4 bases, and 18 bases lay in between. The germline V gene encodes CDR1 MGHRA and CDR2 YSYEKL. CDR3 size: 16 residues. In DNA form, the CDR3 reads TGCGCCAGCAGCCAGAACTATGGACAGCTTCTCTATGGCTACACCTTC. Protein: CASSQNYGQLLYGYTF.

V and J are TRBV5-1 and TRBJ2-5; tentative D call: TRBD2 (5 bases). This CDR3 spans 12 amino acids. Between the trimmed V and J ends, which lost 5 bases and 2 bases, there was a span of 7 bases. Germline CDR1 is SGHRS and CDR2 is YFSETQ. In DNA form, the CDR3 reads TGCGCCAGCAGGGAGGAACAAGAGACCCAGTACTTC. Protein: CASREEQETQYF.

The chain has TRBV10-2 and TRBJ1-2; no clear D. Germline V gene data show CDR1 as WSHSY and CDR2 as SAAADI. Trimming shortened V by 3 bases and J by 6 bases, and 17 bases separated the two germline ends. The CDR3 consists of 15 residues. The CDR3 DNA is TGCGCCAGCAGTGAATCGGAGGGTAATTTTCATGGCTACACCTTC. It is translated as CASSESEGNFHGYTF.

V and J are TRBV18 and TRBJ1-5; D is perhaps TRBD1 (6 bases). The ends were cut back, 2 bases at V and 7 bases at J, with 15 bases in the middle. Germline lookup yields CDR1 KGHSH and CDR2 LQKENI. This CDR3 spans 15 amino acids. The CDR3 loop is CASSPGARGHQPQHF. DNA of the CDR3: TGTGCCAGCTCACCAGGTGCGCGGGGGCACCAGCCCCAGCATTTT. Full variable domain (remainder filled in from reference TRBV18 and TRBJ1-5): NAGVMQNPRHLVRRRGQEARLRCSPMKGHSHVYWYRQLPEEGLKFMVYLQKENIIDESGMPKERFSAEFPKEGPSILRIQQVVRGDSAAYFCASSPGARGHQPQHFGDGTRLSIL.

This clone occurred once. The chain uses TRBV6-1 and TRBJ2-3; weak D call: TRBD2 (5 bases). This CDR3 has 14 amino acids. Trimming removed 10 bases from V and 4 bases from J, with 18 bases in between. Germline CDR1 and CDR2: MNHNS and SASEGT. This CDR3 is CAIGLSYSADTQYF. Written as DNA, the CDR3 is TGTGCCATCGGACTCTCGTATAGCGCAGATACGCAGTATTTT.

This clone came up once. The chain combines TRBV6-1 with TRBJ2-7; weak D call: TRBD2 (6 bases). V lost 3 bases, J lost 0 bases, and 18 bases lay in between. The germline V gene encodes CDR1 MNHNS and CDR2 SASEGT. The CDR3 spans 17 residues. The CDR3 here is CASSDMYPGLPSYEQYF. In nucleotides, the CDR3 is TGTGCCAGCAGTGATATGTATCCGGGACTCCCCTCCTACGAGCAGTACTTC.

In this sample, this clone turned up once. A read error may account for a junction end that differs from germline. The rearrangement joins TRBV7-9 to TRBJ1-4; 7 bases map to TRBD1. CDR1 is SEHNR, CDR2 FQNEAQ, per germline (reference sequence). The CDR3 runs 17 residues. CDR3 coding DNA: TGTTCCAGCAGCTTAGTTCCCTTCAGGGGGGATCATGAAAAACTGTTTTTT. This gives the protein CSSSLVPFRGDHEKLFF. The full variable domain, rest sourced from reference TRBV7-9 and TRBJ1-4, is DTGVSQNPRHKITKRGQNVTFRCDPISEHNRLYWYRQTLGQGPEFLTYFQNEAQLEKSRLLSDRFSAERPKGSFSTLEIQRTEQGDSAMYLCSSSLVPFRGDHEKLFFGSGTQLSVL.

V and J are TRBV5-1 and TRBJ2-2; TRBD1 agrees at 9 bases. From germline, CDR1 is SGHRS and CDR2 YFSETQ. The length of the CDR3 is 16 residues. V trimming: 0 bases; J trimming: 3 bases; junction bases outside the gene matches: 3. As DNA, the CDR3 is TGCGCCAGCAGCTTGGGGACAGGGGTATACACCGGGGAGCTGTTTTTT. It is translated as CASSLGTGVYTGELFF.

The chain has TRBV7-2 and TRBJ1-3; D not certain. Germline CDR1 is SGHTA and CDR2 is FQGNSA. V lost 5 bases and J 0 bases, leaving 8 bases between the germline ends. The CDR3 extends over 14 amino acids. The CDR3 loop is CASSLSFSGNTIYF. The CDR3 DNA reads TGTGCCAGCAGCCTCAGTTTCTCTGGAAACACCATATATTTT.

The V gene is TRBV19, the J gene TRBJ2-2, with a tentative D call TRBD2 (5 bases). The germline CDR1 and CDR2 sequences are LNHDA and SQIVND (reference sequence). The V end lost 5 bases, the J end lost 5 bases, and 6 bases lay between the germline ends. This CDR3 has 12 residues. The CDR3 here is CASSRRTGELFF. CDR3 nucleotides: TGTGCCAGTAGTCGGAGGACCGGGGAGCTGTTTTTT.

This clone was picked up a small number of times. As DNA, the CDR3 is TGTGCCAGCAGTGGGACTAGCGGGGGGGCAGATACGCAGTATTTT. It is translated as CASSGTSGGADTQYF. This chain joins TRBV6-1 and TRBJ2-3, with TRBD2 matching 15 bases. The V segment lost 4 bases and the J segment 4 bases; nucleotides outside the gene matches: 0. The CDR3 has 15 amino acids. Germline V gene sequence: CDR1 MNHNS, CDR2 SASEGT.

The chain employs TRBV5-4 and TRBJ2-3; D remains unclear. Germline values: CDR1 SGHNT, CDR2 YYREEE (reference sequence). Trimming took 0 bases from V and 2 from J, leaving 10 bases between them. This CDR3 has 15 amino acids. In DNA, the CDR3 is TGTGCCAGCAGCTTGGCCTGGGCCTCCACAGATACGCAGTATTTT. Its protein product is CASSLAWASTDTQYF.

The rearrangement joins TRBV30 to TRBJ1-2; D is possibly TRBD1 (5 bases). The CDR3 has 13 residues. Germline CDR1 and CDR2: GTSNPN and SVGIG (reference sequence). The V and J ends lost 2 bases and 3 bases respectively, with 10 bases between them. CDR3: CAWSREGYYGYTF. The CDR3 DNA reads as TGTGCCTGGAGTAGGGAGGGGTACTATGGCTACACCTTC.